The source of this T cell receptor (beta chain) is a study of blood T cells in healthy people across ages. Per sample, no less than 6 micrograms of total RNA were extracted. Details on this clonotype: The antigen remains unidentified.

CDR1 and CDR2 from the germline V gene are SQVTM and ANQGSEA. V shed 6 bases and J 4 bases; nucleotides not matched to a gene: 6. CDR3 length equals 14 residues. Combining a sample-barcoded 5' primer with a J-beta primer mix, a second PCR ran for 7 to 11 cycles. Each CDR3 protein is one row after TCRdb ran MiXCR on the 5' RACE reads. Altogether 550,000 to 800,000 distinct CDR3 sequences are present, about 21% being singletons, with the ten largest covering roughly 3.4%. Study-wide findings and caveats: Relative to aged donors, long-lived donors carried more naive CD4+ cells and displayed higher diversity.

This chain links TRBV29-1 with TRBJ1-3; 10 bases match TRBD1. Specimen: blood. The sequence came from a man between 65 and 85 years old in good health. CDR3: CSVRDRGQGNTIYF. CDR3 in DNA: TGCAGCGTGAGAGACAGGGGGCAAGGAAACACCATATATTTT.